A single sample gave rise to the 7 T cell receptor beta chains below, sequenced in a study of response to subunit inactivated influenza vaccine. MiXCR was run by TCRdb on the RT-PCR reads, yielding one entry per CDR3 protein. The table lists 550,000 to 600,000 distinct CDR3 sequences, roughly 10% of them singletons, with roughly a tenth in the top ten. This material consisted of PBMCs from blood, taken on the day of vaccination. The receptors were gathered from a man aged 50 or older who received an inactivated influenza vaccine.

The rearrangement uses TRBV2 and TRBJ2-1; 8 bases line up with TRBD2. Germline lookup yields CDR1 SNHLY and CDR2 FYNNEI. There are 14 residues in the CDR3. The ends lost 5 bases at V and 8 bases at J; junction bases unmatched: 8. CDR3: CASSPPGLVDEQFF. The CDR3 DNA reads TGTGCCAGCAGTCCCCCGGGACTAGTGGATGAGCAGTTCTTC.

This clonotype has just a few counts. J is TRBJ2-1 and V is TRBV5-1; D possibly corresponds to TRBD2 (5 bases). The germline gives CDR1 SGHRS, CDR2 YFSETQ. Deletions cut 0 bases from V and 7 bases from J, with 11 bases between. The CDR3 is 14 amino acids. In nucleotides, the CDR3 is TGCGCCAGCAGCTTGGCCAGTACGGGAAATGAGCAGTTCTTC. This sequence encodes CASSLASTGNEQFF.

This clonotype was counted between two and nine times. The genes are TRBV10-3 and TRBJ2-3, with a tentative D call TRBD2 (5 bases). CDR1 and CDR2 (germline): ENHRY, SYGVKD. This CDR3 comprises 14 residues. V was cut by 7 bases and J by 2 bases, with 13 bases left in between. Written as DNA, the CDR3 is TGTGCCATCATGGGCGGGCTATACACAGATACGCAGTATTTT. Amino acid sequence: CAIMGGLYTDTQYF.

V is TRBV6-1 and J is TRBJ2-2, with 10 bases matching TRBD2. Germline loops: CDR1 MNHNS, CDR2 SASEGT. V shed 6 bases and J 1 base; nucleotides not matched to a gene: 2. The CDR3 has 15 residues. In nucleotides, the CDR3 is TGTGCCAGCAGGGCTAGCGGGGGGAACACCGGGGAGCTGTTTTTT. Translated, it gives CASRASGGNTGELFF.

The table lists this clonotype with a few counts. The chain employs TRBV7-3 and TRBJ2-1; weak D call: TRBD2 (6 bases). Germline-derived CDR1 and CDR2 are SGHTA and FQGTGA. Trimming took off 1 base at V and 5 bases at J, with 15 bases between the two ends. There are 16 residues in the CDR3. CDR3 sequence: CASSLKFRGSHNEQFF. In nucleotides, the CDR3 is TGTGCCAGCAGCTTAAAATTTCGGGGGTCCCACAATGAGCAGTTCTTC.

The chain joins TRBV11-2 to TRBJ2-5; TRBD2 might be the D (5 bases). CDR3 length: 14 amino acids. Germline V lookup: CDR1 SGHAT, CDR2 FQNNGV. With 5 bases removed from V and 1 base from J, the gap between germline ends came to 11 bases. CDR3 sequence (DNA): TGTGCCAGCAGCAGTTTGGACTTCCAAGAGACCCAGTACTTC. Protein: CASSSLDFQETQYF.

This clonotype was seen only a few times. The rearrangement links TRBV7-2 to TRBJ1-5; no clear D. CDR3 length: 13 residues. Germline V lookup: CDR1 SGHTA, CDR2 FQGNSA. Trimming left V 1 base short and J 3 bases short, with 4 bases between. The CDR3 loop is CASSLVFNQPQHF. CDR3 in DNA: TGTGCCAGCAGCTTAGTCTTCAATCAGCCCCAGCATTTT. The whole variable domain, remainder taken from reference TRBV7-2 and TRBJ1-5, is GAGVSQSPSNKVTEKGKDVELRCDPISGHTALYWYRQSLGQGLEFLIYFQGNSAPDKSGLPSDRFSAERTGGSVSTLTIQRTQQEDSAVYLCASSLVFNQPQHFGDGTRLSIL.